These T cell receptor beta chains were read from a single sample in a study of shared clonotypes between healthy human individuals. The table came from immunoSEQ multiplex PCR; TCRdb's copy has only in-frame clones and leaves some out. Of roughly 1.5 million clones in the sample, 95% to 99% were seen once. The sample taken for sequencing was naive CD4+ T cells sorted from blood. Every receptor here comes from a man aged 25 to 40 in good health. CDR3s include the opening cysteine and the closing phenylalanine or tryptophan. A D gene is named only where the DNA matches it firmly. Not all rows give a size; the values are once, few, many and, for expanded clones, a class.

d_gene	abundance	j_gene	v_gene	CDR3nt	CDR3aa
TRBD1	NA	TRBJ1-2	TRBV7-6	TGTGCCAGCAGCTTAGGGGGACAGGGAGTAAATGGCTACACCTTC	CASSLGGQGVNGYTF
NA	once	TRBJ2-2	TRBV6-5	TGTGCCAGCAGCTTAAGCGGCACCGGGGAGCTGTTTTTT	CASSLSGTGELFF
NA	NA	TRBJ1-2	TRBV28	TGTGCCAGCAGTTTACGAGCCTACGGGTTTTACACCTTC	CASSLRAYGFYTF
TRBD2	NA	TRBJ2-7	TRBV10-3	TGTGCCATCAGTGTCGCTAGCGGGAGTAGGTACGAGCAGTACTTC	CAISVASGSRYEQYF
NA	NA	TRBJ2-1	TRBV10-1	TGCGCCAGCAGTGCCGCTAGCGTTTCGTACAATGAGCAGTTCTTC	CASSAASVSYNEQFF
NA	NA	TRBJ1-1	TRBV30	TGTGCCTGGAGTGTTTCGCAGAACACTGAAGCTTTCTTT	CAWSVSQNTEAFF
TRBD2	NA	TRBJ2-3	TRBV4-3	TGCGCCAGCAGCCAAGAACCAGCGGGAGTAGGAGATACGCAGTATTTT	CASSQEPAGVGDTQYF
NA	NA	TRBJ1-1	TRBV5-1	TGCGCCAGCAGCTTGGAATGGAAAACTGAAGCTTTCTTT	CASSLEWKTEAFF
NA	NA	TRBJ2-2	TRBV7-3	TGTGCCAGCAGCTTAACGTTCAGGGCGTCAGCGAACACCGGGGAGCTGTTTTTT	CASSLTFRASANTGELFF
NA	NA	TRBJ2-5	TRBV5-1	TGCGCCAGCAGCTTGAACAGTAACCAGCAAGAGACCCAGTACTTC	CASSLNSNQQETQYF
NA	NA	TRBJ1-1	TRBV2	TGTGCCAGCAGTAGGGTGAACACTGAAGCTTTCTTT	CASSRVNTEAFF
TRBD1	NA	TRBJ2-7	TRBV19	TGTGCCAGTAGAGGGACAGGCGGTAGTGGGGAGTACTTC	CASRGTGGSGEYF
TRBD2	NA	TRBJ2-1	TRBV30	TGTGCCTGGGGACTAGCCCTCTACAATGAGCAGTTCTTC	CAWGLALYNEQFF
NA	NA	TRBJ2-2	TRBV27	TGTGCCAGCAGTTTGGCGGTCACCGGGGAGCTGTTTTTT	CASSLAVTGELFF
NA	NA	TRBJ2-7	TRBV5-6	TGTGCCAGCACCGGGCGGATCTCCTACGAGCAGTACTTC	CASTGRISYEQYF
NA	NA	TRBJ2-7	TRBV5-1	TGCGCCAGCAGCCCCGGGGGGCGGGAGCCCTACGAGCAGTACTTC	CASSPGGREPYEQYF
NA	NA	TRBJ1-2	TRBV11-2	TGTGCCAGCAGCTTAGGGGACGGGAATCGGAACTATGGCTACACCTTC	CASSLGDGNRNYGYTF
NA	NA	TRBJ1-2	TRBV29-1	TGCAGCGTTGGGATAGGGACGGCTTATGGCTACACCTTC	CSVGIGTAYGYTF
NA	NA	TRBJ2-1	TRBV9	TGTGCCAGCAGCGTAGCGGGAGCCCACAATGAGCAGTTCTTC	CASSVAGAHNEQFF
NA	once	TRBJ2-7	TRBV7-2	TGTGCCAGCAGCCTCCGGGGCTCGAGCTCCTACGAGCAGTACTTC	CASSLRGSSSYEQYF
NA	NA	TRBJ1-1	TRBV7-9	TGTGCCAGCAGCTTAGTACGGGATACTGAAGCTTTCTTT	CASSLVRDTEAFF
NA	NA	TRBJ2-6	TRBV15	TGTGCCACCAGCAGAGATCGGGGCGTTCTCTCTGGGGCCAACGTCCTGACTTTC	CATSRDRGVLSGANVLTF
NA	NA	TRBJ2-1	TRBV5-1	TGCGCCAGCAGCGAGAGCCCTGGGAATGAGCAGTTCTTC	CASSESPGNEQFF
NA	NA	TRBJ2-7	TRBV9	TGTGCCAGCAGCCCTTCTGGAAACGTTTACGACGAGCAGTACTTC	CASSPSGNVYDEQYF
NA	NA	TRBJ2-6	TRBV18	TGTGCCAGCTCACCCGCGGCGTCCAGATCAAAATACTCTGGGGCCAACGTCCTGACTTTC	CASSPAASRSKYSGANVLTF
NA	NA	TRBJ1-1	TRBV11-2	TGTGCCAGCAGCTCACCCGGCAGGCGGAACACTGAAGCTTTCTTT	CASSSPGRRNTEAFF
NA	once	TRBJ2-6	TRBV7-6	TGTGCCAGCAGCTTAGGGGCCACCCACCTCGGGTCTGGGGCCAACGTCCTGACTTTC	CASSLGATHLGSGANVLTF
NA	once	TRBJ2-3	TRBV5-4	TGTGCCAGCAGGGACCGGGCCTTCCCCACAGATACGCAGTATTTT	CASRDRAFPTDTQYF
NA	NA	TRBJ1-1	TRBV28	TGTGCCAGCAGTAGCCCGGGTCAGAACACTGAAGCTTTCTTT	CASSSPGQNTEAFF
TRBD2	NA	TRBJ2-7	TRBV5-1	TGCGCCAGCAGCTTTAATTCTGGGCTAGCGGGATACGAGCAGTACTTC	CASSFNSGLAGYEQYF
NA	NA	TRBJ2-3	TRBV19	TGTGCCAGTAGTATAACGGGCCCGGCCACAGATACGCAGTATTTT	CASSITGPATDTQYF
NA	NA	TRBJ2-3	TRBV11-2	TGTGCCAGCAGCTTAAGTTGGGCAGGGGAGAAAGATACGCAGTATTTT	CASSLSWAGEKDTQYF
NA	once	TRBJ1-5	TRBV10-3	TGTGCCACGCTCGATAAACTCAGCAATCAGCCCCAGCATTTT	CATLDKLSNQPQHF
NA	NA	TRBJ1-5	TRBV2	TGTGCCAGCAGTGAAGCGAGTAGGGCGGTTCCCAATCAGCCCCAGCATTTT	CASSEASRAVPNQPQHF
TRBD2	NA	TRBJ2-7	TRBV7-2	TGTGCCAGCAGTTCAGGGGGCCTAGCGGGAGGCAACGAGCAGTACTTC	CASSSGGLAGGNEQYF
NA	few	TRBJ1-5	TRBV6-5	TGTGCCAGCAGTTACGGGTCAGGTAGTCAGCCCCAGCATTTT	CASSYGSGSQPQHF
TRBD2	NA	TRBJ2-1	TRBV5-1	TGCGCCAGCAGCTTGGACGGGAGGACCTACAATGAGCAGTTCTTC	CASSLDGRTYNEQFF
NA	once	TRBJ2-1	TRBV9	TGTGCCAGCAGCGTAGCGACAGGGAGGGTCTTCAATGAGCAGTTCTTC	CASSVATGRVFNEQFF